The 18 T cell receptor beta chains presented below share a single source sample, sequenced in a study of blood T cell repertoires in COVID-19. Clones were sequenced by immunoSEQ multiplex PCR, and TCRdb holds only the in-frame ones, with some missing. Of hundreds of thousands of clones in the sample, more than 80% are singletons; the top ten hold about 3%. Material for sequencing was peripheral blood. The receptors were sampled from a woman aged 30 to 39 with COVID-19, enrolled during active disease.

V gene TRBV7-9 combines with J gene TRBJ2-7, with 7 bases fitting TRBD1. Germline V lookup: CDR1 SEHNR, CDR2 FQNEAQ (reference sequence). Trimming removed 4 bases from V and 2 bases from J; junction bases left unmatched: 5. The CDR3 contains 14 residues. CDR3 protein: CASSSPGQPYEQYV. CDR3 in DNA: TGTGCCAGCAGCTCACCGGGACAGCCCTACGAGCAGTACGTC.

This chain joins TRBV9 and TRBJ2-7; 8 bases are shared with TRBD2. J was trimmed by 2 bases and V by 4 bases; bases with no gene match: 14. Germline V gene lookup returns CDR1 SGDLS and CDR2 YYNGEE. The CDR3 length is 17 residues. CDR3 residues: CASSPMISGRGPYEQYV. CDR3 in DNA: TGTGCCAGCAGCCCAATGATAAGCGGGAGAGGCCCCTACGAGCAGTACGTC.

Only a few counts were recorded for this clone. The genes are TRBV3-1 (or the pseudogene TRBV3-2) and TRBJ1-6; D is uncertain. Trimming shortened V by 6 bases and J by 2 bases, and 8 bases separated the two germline ends. Germline CDR1 is LGHDT and CDR2 is YNNKEL (reference sequence). The CDR3 is made up of 14 amino acids. The CDR3 protein is CASRASTYNSPLHF. CDR3 in DNA: TGTGCCAGCAGAGCATCAACCTATAATTCACCCCTCCACTTT.

This chain links TRBV6-5 with TRBJ2-1, with 10 bases that match TRBD2. The CDR3 has 15 amino acids. Germline V gives CDR1 MNHEY, CDR2 SVGAGI. The ends lost 4 bases at V and 8 bases at J; junction bases unmatched: 8. CDR3 DNA: TGTGCCAGCAGTTCCAGAGCGGGAGGGCCCTATGAGCAGTTCTTC. This gives the protein CASSSRAGGPYEQFF.

Written as DNA, the CDR3 is TGTGCTAGTGGTTCACTCAGGACAGGGGGCGCGGGCACTGAAGCTTTCTTT. This translates into CASGSLRTGGAGTEAFF. The rearrangement links TRBV12-5 to TRBJ1-1; 11 nucleotides line up with TRBD1. The CDR3 totals 17 residues. Germline CDR1 and CDR2: LGHNT and FRNRAP. With 4 bases clipped from V and 4 bases from J, the junction kept 11 bases outside the gene matches.

The chain carries TRBV6-5 and TRBJ2-5; 13 bases agree with TRBD2. Trimming took 4 bases from V and 5 from J; bases not matched to a gene: 4. Germline V gives CDR1 MNHEY, CDR2 SVGAGI. CDR3 length equals 15 residues. The CDR3 DNA reads as TGTGCCAGCAGTTCCACTAGCGGGGGGGCGGAGACCCAGTACTTC. Amino acid sequence: CASSSTSGGAETQYF.

The CDR3 loop reads CASSQESYTEAFF. CDR3 bases: TGCGCCAGCAGCCAAGAGAGCTACACTGAAGCTTTCTTT. The gene calls are TRBV4-3 and TRBJ1-1; D ambiguous. In germline, CDR1 is LGHNA, CDR2 YSLEER. The CDR3 runs 13 residues. V shed 0 bases and J shed 3 bases, with 5 bases lying between them.

The chain has TRBV6-5 and TRBJ1-5; tentatively, D is TRBD1 (5 bases). V lost 4 bases, J lost 6 bases, and 13 bases lay in between. Germline V gene lookup returns CDR1 MNHEY and CDR2 SVGAGI. The CDR3 runs to 14 residues. The CDR3 bases are TGTGCCAGCAGTTTCCGTAGGGGCCTTCAGCCCCAGCATTTT. It codes for CASSFRRGLQPQHF.

The chain couples TRBV24-1 to TRBJ1-1; 9 nucleotides agree with TRBD1. This CDR3 is built from 16 residues. Germline CDR1 and CDR2: KGHDR and SFDVKD. V gave up 4 bases and J gave up 1 base; unmatched junction bases: 6. In nucleotides, the CDR3 is TGTGCCACCAGTGAACCTACGGACAGGGGGAACACTGAAGCTTTCTTT. Translation: CATSEPTDRGNTEAFF.

The chain links TRBV19 to TRBJ2-7; the match to TRBD1 covers 8 bases. This CDR3 has 15 amino acids. The V and J ends lost 8 bases and 3 bases, in that order; junction bases with no gene match: 12. Looked up from germline, CDR1 is LNHDA and CDR2 is SQIVND (reference sequence). The CDR3 sequence: CASASSGGWGYEQYF. In nucleotides, the CDR3 is TGTGCCAGTGCGTCATCAGGGGGCTGGGGCTACGAGCAGTACTTC.

V is TRBV28 and J is TRBJ2-3; 7 bases match TRBD2. Germline values: CDR1 MDHEN, CDR2 SYDVKM. CDR3 length: 15 amino acids. V shed 5 bases, J shed 2 bases, and the junction held 7 bases outside the gene matches. The CDR3 nucleotides read TGTGCCAGCAGTAAAGCGGGGATTTACACAGATACGCAGTATTTT. This gives the protein CASSKAGIYTDTQYF.

This clone was detected only a few times. This chain links TRBV18 with TRBJ1-1; D perhaps matches TRBD1 (5 bases). This CDR3 spans 13 amino acids. Trimming removed 6 bases from V and 4 bases from J, with 12 bases in between. The germline V gene has CDR1 KGHSH and CDR2 LQKENI. CDR3 amino acids: CASSRGGLTEAFF. Here the CDR3 DNA reads TGTGCCAGCTCCCGGGGGGGACTCACTGAAGCTTTCTTT. Based on the CDR3 plus reference TRBV18 and TRBJ1-1, the full variable domain is NAGVMQNPRHLVRRRGQEARLRCSPMKGHSHVYWYRQLPEEGLKFMVYLQKENIIDESGMPKERFSAEFPKEGPSILRIQQVVRGDSAAYFCASSRGGLTEAFFGQGTRLTVV.

The chain carries TRBV28 and TRBJ1-3; D ambiguous. The CDR3 length is 12 residues. Deletions cut 4 bases from V and 6 bases from J, with 7 bases between. Germline CDR1 is MDHEN and CDR2 is SYDVKM. CDR3 nucleotide sequence: TGTGCCAGCAGTTCAGGTGAAAACACCATATATTTT. Amino acid sequence: CASSSGENTIYF.

This clone came up once. The chain has TRBV19 and TRBJ2-7; 7 bases fit TRBD1. The J segment lost 4 bases and the V segment lost 5 bases, leaving 20 bases of the junction unmatched. This CDR3 is built from 18 residues. Germline CDR1 LNHDA, CDR2 SQIVND (reference sequence). CDR3 nucleotides: TGTGCCAGTAGTTTTAGGGCCTTTTGGGACAGACGTCAATACGAGCAGTACTTC. It is translated as CASSFRAFWDRRQYEQYF. Complete variable domain (other parts from reference TRBV19 and TRBJ2-7): DGGITQSPKYLFRKEGQNVTLSCEQNLNHDAMYWYRQDPGQGLRLIYYSQIVNDFQKGDIAEGYSVSREKKESFPLTVTSAQKNPTAFYLCASSFRAFWDRRQYEQYFGPGTRLTVT.

This chain joins TRBV18 and TRBJ2-1, with TRBD2 identical over 14 bases. J lost 9 bases, V lost 0 bases, and 4 bases had no gene match. CDR1 is KGHSH and CDR2 is LQKENI in the germline V gene. CDR3 length equals 16 residues. CDR3 sequence: CASSPPGLAGVSEQFF. Written as DNA, the CDR3 is TGTGCCAGCTCACCACCGGGACTAGCGGGAGTAAGTGAGCAGTTCTTC.

The V call is TRBV6-5, the J call TRBJ2-1, with D possibly being TRBD1 (5 bases). CDR3 length: 14 residues. The V and J ends lost 5 bases and 3 bases respectively, with 11 bases between them. Germline CDR1 MNHEY, CDR2 SVGAGI. The CDR3 protein is CASSPKRGYNEQFF. DNA of the CDR3: TGTGCCAGCAGTCCTAAAAGGGGCTACAATGAGCAGTTCTTC.

The V call is TRBV25-1, the J call TRBJ2-3; a possible D gene is TRBD2 (6 bases). Germline assignment: CDR1 MGHDK and CDR2 SYGVNS. The germline V and J ends were trimmed by 8 bases and 0 bases, with 9 bases remaining between them. The CDR3 consists of 13 residues. CDR3: CASPGGSTDTQYF. The CDR3 DNA sequence: TGTGCCAGCCCTGGGGGGAGCACAGATACGCAGTATTTT.

The chain joins TRBV7-6 to TRBJ2-1; 12 bases fit TRBD2. In germline, CDR1 is SGHVS, CDR2 FNYEAQ. The CDR3 runs to 16 residues. V gave up 5 bases and J gave up 3 bases; unmatched junction bases: 5. CDR3 residues: CASSPGLAGSYNEQFF. DNA for the CDR3: TGTGCCAGCAGCCCAGGACTAGCGGGAAGCTACAATGAGCAGTTCTTC.